Listed below are T cell receptor beta chains from one sample, sequenced in a study of T-cell memory formation after mild COVID-19. Each CDR3 protein gets one entry after TCRdb re-called the 5' RACE reads with MiXCR. The sample has roughly 410,000 distinct CDR3 sequences; approximately 25% are singletons. What was sequenced was PBMCs or a T cell subset sorted from them (not recorded which). The receptors derive from an adult woman who had mild COVID-19 (a few samples of this study predate the infection). Cell type and time point are not known. The CDR3 runs from the conserved cysteine through the conserved F or W. D genes are given only for firm matches. The size entry is marked missing in some rows and otherwise reads once, few, many or a size class.

d_gene	abundance	v_gene	j_gene	CDR3nt	CDR3aa
TRBD2	few	TRBV5-1	TRBJ2-1	TGCGCCAGCAGCTTGGCGGCGGGAGTGTCCTACAATGAGCAGTTCTTC	CASSLAAGVSYNEQFF
NA	NA	TRBV7-2	TRBJ2-3	TGTGCCAGCAGCTTACCTAGGACAGAAATCCACACAGATACGCAGTATTTT	CASSLPRTEIHTDTQYF
NA	many	TRBV24-1	TRBJ1-1	TGTGCCACCAGTGATTTCTTGGAGACACCATTCACTGAAGCTTTCTTT	CATSDFLETPFTEAFF
TRBD2	few	TRBV6-5	TRBJ2-3	TGTGCCAGCAGTTACTCGCGGACTAGCGGAGATACGCAGTATTTT	CASSYSRTSGDTQYF
TRBD1	NA	TRBV6-5	TRBJ1-1	TGTGCCAGCAGAAAGACAGGGGCGGGGACGGCTTTCTTT	CASRKTGAGTAFF
TRBD2	once	TRBV6-1	TRBJ2-3	TGTGCCAGCAGGTCTACTAGCGGGGGTACAGATACGCAGTATTTT	CASRSTSGGTDTQYF
NA	few	TRBV12-3/TRBV12-4	TRBJ2-7	TGTGCCAGCAGTCCGACCGCCTTTGAGCAGTACTTC	CASSPTAFEQYF
TRBD2	NA	TRBV20-1	TRBJ2-7	TGCAGTGCCGGAGGGGAGGGCTCCTACGAGCAGTACTTC	CSAGGEGSYEQYF
TRBD1	NA	TRBV7-9	TRBJ2-7	TGTGCCAGCAGCTCGGACAGGGAGGACGAGCAGTACTTC	CASSSDREDEQYF
NA	NA	TRBV28	TRBJ2-5	TGTGCCAGCAGTTCCGCCGGAGGGGGGGATCAAGAGACCCAGTACTTC	CASSSAGGGDQETQYF
TRBD2	NA	TRBV9	TRBJ2-7	TGTGCCAGCAGCGTAGTCGAAGCGGGAGATCAGTACTTC	CASSVVEAGDQYF
NA	NA	TRBV6-5	TRBJ2-1	TGTGCCAGCCACAAAAAAGCCGGACGGGGCAATGAGCAGTTCTTC	CASHKKAGRGNEQFF
TRBD2	NA	TRBV20-1	TRBJ2-3	TGCAGTGCTAGACCATTAGCGGGGGCGATCACAGATACGCAGTATTTT	CSARPLAGAITDTQYF
TRBD1	few	TRBV29-1	TRBJ2-7	TGCAGCGTTAGGACAGGCCCTTACGAGCAGTACTTC	CSVRTGPYEQYF
TRBD2	many	TRBV5-8	TRBJ2-3	TGTGCCAGCAATCTAGCGGGGCCTAGCACAGATACGCAGTATTTT	CASNLAGPSTDTQYF
NA	NA	TRBV7-2	TRBJ2-1	TGTGCCAGCAGCCCGGCCGCGTATGAGCAGTTCTTC	CASSPAAYEQFF
TRBD1	NA	TRBV14	TRBJ1-5	TGTGCCAGCAGCCGACAGGGCGGGAGCAATCAGCCCCAGCATTTT	CASSRQGGSNQPQHF
NA	NA	TRBV20-1	TRBJ2-7	TGCAGTGCTAACCGCTCCCCCGCCGGCTACGAGCAGTACTTC	CSANRSPAGYEQYF
NA	few	TRBV6-5	TRBJ2-7	TGTGCCAGCAGTTACTCGCACAACCCGGGACGCCAGACCTACGAGCAGTACTTC	CASSYSHNPGRQTYEQYF
NA	NA	TRBV21-1	TRBJ2-1	TGTGCCAGCAGCATTCCGAACCCGGGACTAGAAGCCCACTTC	CASSIPNPGLEAHF
NA	NA	TRBV5-1	TRBJ1-2	TGCGCCAGCAGGTATGGCGACACGACGACCTACACCTTC	CASRYGDTTTYTF
NA	few	TRBV2	TRBJ2-4	TGTGCCAGCAGTTCCGGACACCGGGAAAACATTCAGTACTTC	CASSSGHRENIQYF
NA	NA	TRBV7-2	TRBJ2-1	TGTGCCAGCAGCTTAGGCGACGGTTGTTTCTGGGAGCAGTTCTTC	CASSLGDGCFWEQFF
TRBD2	few	TRBV6-5	TRBJ2-3	TGTGCCAGCAGTTACTCGCGCGGGGGGGGCCCAGATACGCAGTATTTT	CASSYSRGGGPDTQYF
NA	NA	TRBV2	TRBJ1-5	TGTGCCAGCACCCTAGGAGACAGTAGCAATCAGCCCCAGCATTTT	CASTLGDSSNQPQHF
TRBD2	NA	TRBV18	TRBJ2-2	TGTGCCAGCATTCCGGGACTAGCGACGGACGGGGAGCTGTTTTTT	CASIPGLATDGELFF